This T cell receptor beta chain was identified in a study of T cells in Graves' hyperthyroidism and ophthalmopathy (dated by TCRdb to between 2019 and 2020). Background for the entire study: Peripheral blood samples were taken at the time of initial diagnosis, prior to any treatment. Following sampling, methimazole starting at 30 mg daily was given to hyperthyroidism patients, and high-dose intravenous methylprednisolone was given to ophthalmopathy patients. In addition, the study compared T-cell repertoires in thyroid tissue and in blood from roughly 6 Graves' hyperthyroidism patients. To identify TCR V-J signatures that set the groups apart, the researchers used a discovery cohort of 100 patients, made up of roughly 45 with Graves' ophthalmopathy and some 60 with stable Graves' hyperthyroidism. Whether ophthalmopathy could be predicted prospectively was tested in an independent validation cohort made up of roughly 20 hyperthyroidism patients plus 17 patients who later progressed to ophthalmopathy. The roughly 91 discovery patients were randomly divided into training and test sets at a 7:3 ratio. According to the paper, TCR Vbeta CDR3 sequencing was carried out on approximately 140 peripheral blood samples, which came from some 41 ophthalmopathy, under 80 hyperthyroidism and roughly 17 progressor patients.

This clonotype was seen repeatedly, ten times or more. The antigen this receptor binds is unknown. There are no base qualities to consult, and no much larger clone falls within one base. Beyond this particular receptor, the publication reports: A 13 V-J signature model separated ophthalmopathy from stable hyperthyroidism, with around 90% sensitivity and just under 84% specificity in cross-validation and 80%/75% in testing. Sample size was not statistically predetermined, and blinding of investigators to group allocation was not performed. In validation, the model predicted progression to ophthalmopathy a median of around six months before onset, with 65% to 71% sensitivity and about 72% specificity. Most expanded thyroid clonotypes (frequency above 0.001) were also found in blood, which suggests that blood repertoires may mirror thyroid immune responses.

Stable Graves' hyperthyroidism was defined as the absence of progression to ophthalmopathy over 18 months of follow-up. Hyperthyroidism patients were aged 18 to 65 years and newly diagnosed, with disease duration of less than 2 months. Patients with uncontrolled infections, other autoimmune diseases, pregnancy or lactation were excluded. Diagnoses were based on clinical symptoms, serum thyroxine and TRAb, thyroid ultrasound and orbital computed tomography. PBMCs were separated from 10 ml of fresh peripheral blood using Ficoll-Paque density gradient centrifugation. Total RNA was extracted with Trizol reagent, and quality was checked on an Agilent 2100 Bioanalyzer. The TCR beta CDR3 regions were amplified from the RNA transcripts. The first round of RT-PCR for the TCR CDR3 was performed with the HTBI primer set and the Qiagen OneStep RT-PCR kit. A second multiplex PCR round built the libraries, followed by size selection and purification. Libraries were sequenced paired-end with 100 bp reads on an Illumina HiSeq2000. The source study handled its data this way. SOAPnuke was used to process the raw data, with reads discarded if the reads contained adapters or uncalled bases, had a mean Phred below 15, or lacked an exact constant-primer or identifier match. COPE v1.2.5 was used to merge high-quality paired reads, and clonotypes were defined as unique nucleotide sequences. Clonotypes were aligned to IMGT TRBV, TRBD and TRBJ reference segments using MiTCR v1.1. Analysis was restricted to V-J combinations with a frequency above 0.0001, which covered 99.2% of repertoires. A TCS score was defined as the ratio of F50 (clonal expansion) to E x V (chaos), with BLOSUM62-based TCRdist applied between CDR3 peptides within each V-J. Welch's t-statistics and random forest reduced 500 to 650 V-J features to 10 to 15, which were used in a naive Bayes classifier (R e1071). TCRdb trimmed the raw reads at Q25, called clones with MiXCR and kept productive beta chains. Every CDR3 protein is listed once, alongside the most common genes and DNA of its rows. The V and J calls reflect TCRdb's pipeline rather than the authors' work. This sample lists about 360,000 distinct CDR3 sequences; 13% were detected once. Jointly, the top ten make up around 9.2% of the sample.

The source material was blood. The clonotype was recovered from a woman younger than 30 with Graves' hyperthyroidism.

Here the CDR3 is given as CASRGAGSYEQYF. In nucleotide form, the sequence is TGTGCCAGCAGGGGCGCTGGCTCCTACGAGCAGTACTTC. The chain couples TRBV28 to TRBJ2-7; no D segment can be confidently identified. CDR1 and CDR2 are drawn from the germline V gene: MDHEN, SYDVKM. The CDR3 runs 13 amino acids, cysteine and phenylalanine included. The CDR3 DNA has 39 bases and is translated from base 1. V loses 6 bases of germline sequence and J loses 0 bases, and the interval between the two ends is 9 bases.